The sequence of this T cell receptor (beta chain) was determined in a study of immune cell composition in non-small cell lung cancer (dated by TCRdb to 2017 to 2019). In the study overall: Histologic subtype, mainly lung adenocarcinoma or squamous cell carcinoma, was assigned on the basis of H&E together with p63, CK5, Napsin A and TTF-1 immunohistochemistry. TCR-beta sequencing (Adaptive Biotechnologies) was performed on 34 paired NSCLC tumour and non-adjacent lung specimens plus 26 tumour-only specimens. For supplementary cohort #1, made up of 10 lung adenocarcinoma cases, paired tumour/lung TCR-beta sequencing was done and TIL populations were generated so that tumour reactivity could be assessed. A handful of tumour specimens with TCR-beta data were rare histological subtypes and were excluded from the subtype comparisons.

Comments on this clone: Its antigen is unknown. No base-level quality is on record; no much larger clone is a single base apart.

Frozen aliquots of unsorted single-cell suspensions were used for genomic DNA extraction with the QIAamp DNA kit. The tumour samples consisted of non-small cell lung cancer tissue that had been surgically resected. Tissues arrived within 2 hours after resection and were immediately processed into single-cell suspensions. Tissue was mechanically dissociated and enzymatically digested with DNase I, collagenase I and hyaluronidase for 25 to 35 minutes at 37 °C, then filtered and RBC-lysed. A two-step multiplex PCR was used to amplify TCR-beta CDR3 regions from genomic DNA, and Illumina-compatible adaptors were added in the second step. TCR-beta immunosequencing was performed on an Illumina platform as a commercial immunoSEQ service. In the source study's methods: Repertoires were described by productive clonality and by Top 10 Clones, which is the percentage of T-cell templates coming from the ten most frequent sequences. Values of productive clonality ranged from 0 to 1, with a monoclonal population indicated by a value of 1. Sequences comprising at least 0.1% of tumour T-cell templates but absent from matched non-adjacent lung were defined as tumour-associated clones and were identified via log10 scatter plots. Student's t-tests were used for two-group comparisons, ANOVA was used for stages, and linear regression was used for relationships, with analyses conducted in GraphPad Prism7 and R. Held by TCRdb, this immuneACCESS table contains in-frame sequences only and omits some clones. Under half of the omission traces to an unresolved V gene where checked; the cause of the rest is unknown. V, J and clone size reflect that table, while D and trimming were determined from the DNA. The sample table records 6,000 to 8,500 clones; just under 70% of these occur just once. 8.2% of the sample lies in the top ten.

V lost 1 base and J lost 4 bases, and the count of bases not matched to a germline gene is 6. The CDR3 numbers 15 residues from cysteine through phenylalanine. Only the CDR3 DNA is retained, 45 bases long and in frame from the first base. Sequences MGHRA (CDR1) and YSYEKL (CDR2) are obtained from the germline V gene. What the authors observed across the whole study: The reactivity cohort was only 9 to 11 cases, and tumour-reactive clones were not shown to share sequences with the dominant in vivo tumour-associated clones. Nearly half of NSCLC cases had tumour-associated clones >0.5%, with more than 70% of squamous carcinomas showing such clones compared with less than 35% of adenocarcinomas. Across ten or so adenocarcinoma cases, the maximal tumour-associated clone frequency showed a strong correlation with TIL tumour reactivity, but overall clonality showed no such correlation. No significant correlation was found between smoking pack-years and tumour TCR-beta clonality. Compared with lung adenocarcinoma tumours, lung squamous cell carcinoma showed significantly higher Top 10 clone scores and productive clonality.

The sample comprised lung tumor tissue. The clonotype comes from a human donor with non-small cell lung cancer. The rearranged chain carries TRBV4-1 and TRBJ2-7; TRBD1 agrees with 8 junctional bases. Here the CDR3 is given as CASSQGSQGAYEQYF. The DNA is TGCGCCAGCAGCCAAGGTAGCCAGGGGGCTTACGAGCAGTACTTC.